This entry concerns a single TCR beta chain. Antigen: not known. In the same sample, other DNA sequences code for this CDR3. The study ran its PCR with 60 Vbeta and 13 Jbeta primers. Produced via immunoSEQ multiplex PCR; TCRdb's table is partial and in-frame only. The sample lists some 98,000 clones, around 80% occurring once. V dropped 3 bases and J dropped 1; count of bases not matched to a gene: 4. CDR3 length equals 15 residues. Germline-derived CDR1 and CDR2 are SGHRS and YFSETQ. The sample comes from a study of cytomegalovirus exposure and HLA in healthy donors. General study points: There were some public TCRs occurring in many donors, but most TCR sequences were rare.

The chain joins TRBV5-1 to TRBJ2-1; 7 nucleotides line up with TRBD2. This TCR was sampled from a man in his forties in good health and CMV-seronegative. Sequenced sample: PBMCs. The CDR3 protein is CASSSASGSYNEQFF. The CDR3 DNA follows: TGCGCCAGCAGCTCCGCTAGCGGTTCCTACAATGAGCAGTTCTTC. Together with reference TRBV5-1 and TRBJ2-1, the CDR3 gives the full variable domain: KAGVTQTPRYLIKTRGQQVTLSCSPISGHRSVSWYQQTPGQGLQFLFEYFSETQRNKGNFPGRFSGRQFSNSRSEMNVSTLELGDSALYLCASSSASGSYNEQFFGPGTRLTVL.